This T cell receptor beta chain came from a study of identical twins. This CDR3 contains 15 residues. Germline CDR1 is SNHLY and CDR2 is FYNNEI. TCRdb reanalysed the 5' RACE reads using MiXCR and keeps one entry per CDR3 protein. The sample contains approximately 530,000 distinct CDR3 sequences, more than 20% of which appear only once. Study results and limitations: Recombination models fit unrelated individuals' TCR alpha sharing but underestimated twins'. Beta out-of-frame sequences showed weaker excess sharing between twins. There were fewer insertions in abundant cord blood beta clonotypes, but memory repertoires showed no such pattern.

This clonotype was observed a few times. Its antigen is unidentified. A read error may account for a junction end that differs from germline. The same data also went into a second study, on yellow fever vaccine responses in identical twins.

This receptor was obtained from a woman aged 18-29 years in good health. The specimen was CD4+ T cells sorted from blood. The V and J genes are TRBV2 and TRBJ2-7; TRBD1 agrees at 7 bases. This chain's CDR3 is CASREDRAMGYEQYF. CDR3 coding DNA: TGTGCCAGCAGAGAAGACAGGGCGATGGGCTACGAGCAGTACTTC.